The 4 T cell receptor beta chains in this list originate from one sample, sequenced in a study of PD-1 blockade in classical Hodgkin lymphoma. The patients all showed relapse after autologous stem cell transplantation, while their brentuximab vedotin exposure varied. Magnetic negative selection served to purify CD4+ T cells out of PBMCs that had been thawed. TCRdb's table, derived via immunoSEQ multiplex PCR, lists solely in-frame clones and lacks some. The table has 30,000 or so clones, roughly 90% seen once; the top ten hold more than 0.2%. The sequencing used CD4+ T cells from blood, collected at baseline. The receptors were sampled from a human donor with classical Hodgkin lymphoma.

V gene TRBV19 combines with J gene TRBJ2-2; 8 nucleotides align to TRBD2. Germline V gives CDR1 LNHDA, CDR2 SQIVND (reference sequence). This CDR3 contains 15 residues. Trimming cost V 3 bases and J 4 bases; bases outside gene matches: 4. CDR3 in DNA: TGTGCCAGTAGTATCCTAGCGGGCAGCACCGGGGAGCTGTTTTTT. Translation gives CASSILAGSTGELFF. The variable domain in full, completed from reference TRBV19 and TRBJ2-2, reads DGGITQSPKYLFRKEGQNVTLSCEQNLNHDAMYWYRQDPGQGLRLIYYSQIVNDFQKGDIAEGYSVSREKKESFPLTVTSAQKNPTAFYLCASSILAGSTGELFFGEGSRLTVL.

The chain combines TRBV5-4 with TRBJ1-2, with TRBD1 as a possible D gene (5 bases). Between the trimmed V and J ends, which lost 4 bases and 2 bases, there was a span of 15 bases. Germline assignment: CDR1 SGHNT and CDR2 YYREEE (reference sequence). The CDR3 totals 15 residues. The CDR3 bases are TGTGCCAGCAGCCAATACAGGAGCCCAAACTATGGCTACACCTTC. Encoded protein: CASSQYRSPNYGYTF.

V gene TRBV11-2 combines with J gene TRBJ1-1; D is unclear. Germline V gene data show CDR1 as SGHAT and CDR2 as FQNNGV. CDR3 length: 16 residues. Trimming took off 3 bases at V and 0 bases at J, with 14 bases between the two ends. The CDR3 loop reads CASSFHLGRLNTEAFF. CDR3 coding DNA: TGTGCCAGCAGCTTCCATCTCGGGCGTCTGAACACTGAAGCTTTCTTT.

The chain employs TRBV19 and TRBJ2-7, with 9 bases fitting TRBD1. The V and J ends lost 4 bases and 4 bases, in that order; junction bases with no gene match: 5. The germline V gene has CDR1 LNHDA and CDR2 SQIVND (reference sequence). The CDR3 totals 14 residues. The CDR3 DNA is TGTGCCAGTAGTAACCCCGGGACAGGGTACGAGCAGTACTTC. Translating gives CASSNPGTGYEQYF.